This paragraph reports one T cell receptor beta chain. The antigen this receptor binds is unknown. No quality values exist for individual bases; no much larger clone is one base distant. This sample was taken from a study of OX40 agonist ivuxolimab in advanced cancers. About the study as a whole: Ivuxolimab, which targeted the costimulatory receptor OX40 (CD134), was an agonistic, fully human IgG2 monoclonal antibody. A male proportion of roughly 85% and a mean age of around 60 years, ranging from 23 to 79, were recorded for the dose-escalation cohort. Partial responses occurred in three dose-escalation patients: two with cutaneous melanoma and one with hepatocellular carcinoma. Peripheral TCRbeta sequencing was intended to test whether TCR sequence diversity was altered and clonal T-cell expansion was caused by ivuxolimab. Intravenous ivuxolimab was administered to patients every 2 weeks at six dose levels: 0.01, 0.1, 0.3, 1.5, 3 and 10 mg/kg. Prior anti-PD-1, anti-PD-L1 or anti-CTLA-4 therapy was permitted, and approximately 41% of dose-escalation patients had received checkpoint inhibitors. The monotherapy dose-escalation portion (N ≈ 52 patients) of the phase I ivuxolimab trial is reported in the paper. Of the approximately 54 dose-escalation patients, hepatocellular carcinoma was present in around 20, melanoma in approximately 15, renal cell carcinoma in 9 and head and neck cancer in 9. Beyond this particular receptor, the publication reports: Low levels of normalized T-cell clonal expansion were also seen in some patients who did not respond. After ivuxolimab, CD8+ T cells had more expanded clones than CD4+ T cells on average. At doses from 0.1 to 3.0 mg/kg, clonal expansion was seen in both CD4+ and CD8+ blood T cells between baseline and week 6. The antigen specificity of the peripheral T cells that underwent clonal expansion was not determined. In partial responders in the 0.1-3.0 mg/kg groups, normalized peripheral clonal expansion was found to be among the lowest, especially among CD8+ T cells.

CDR1 ENHRY and CDR2 SYGVKD were looked up in the germline V gene. From the cysteine up to the phenylalanine, the CDR3 has a length of 16 residues. Only CDR3 DNA is held: 48 bases, read in frame from base 1. From V the trimming removes 4 bases and from J it removes 3 bases, while the gene matches leave 6 bases of the junction unaccounted for. Patients with autoimmune disease history or receiving systemic immunosuppression were excluded from the trial. In every dose cohort, peripheral blood was drawn for TCR sequencing at baseline, cycle 4 day 1, and cycle 7 day 1. The samples were drawn from a first-in-human, open-label, multicenter phase I dose-escalation trial of ivuxolimab. Adults with locally advanced or metastatic head and neck squamous cell, hepatocellular, melanoma or renal cell carcinoma were enrolled in the trial. Before TCR sequencing, CD4+ and CD8+ T cells were separately sorted from peripheral blood.

Genomic DNA was extracted from sorted cells for sequencing of the TCRbeta CDR3 region. The immunoSEQ Assay was used to sequence the TCRbeta CDR3 regions. This is the immuneACCESS table as TCRdb keeps it, with only in-frame sequences that have V and J called. A part of the clones is gone; compared with another copy, unresolved V genes explain less than half, and the rest is unexplained. The sample table contains about 76,000 clones; only one count was recorded for over 75% of them. The ten biggest clones cover approximately 0.57% of the sample. This specimen was CD4+ or CD8+ T cells sorted from blood, taken in a trial of the OX40 agonist ivuxolimab. This TCR was recovered from an adult with an advanced solid tumor such as melanoma, head and neck, liver or kidney cancer. The rearrangement combines TRBV10-3 with TRBJ2-3; 11 bases in the junction line up with TRBD1. The CDR3 reads CAISVGQGVGTDTQYF. The nucleotides are TGTGCCATCAGTGTGGGACAGGGGGTCGGGACAGATACGCAGTATTTT.